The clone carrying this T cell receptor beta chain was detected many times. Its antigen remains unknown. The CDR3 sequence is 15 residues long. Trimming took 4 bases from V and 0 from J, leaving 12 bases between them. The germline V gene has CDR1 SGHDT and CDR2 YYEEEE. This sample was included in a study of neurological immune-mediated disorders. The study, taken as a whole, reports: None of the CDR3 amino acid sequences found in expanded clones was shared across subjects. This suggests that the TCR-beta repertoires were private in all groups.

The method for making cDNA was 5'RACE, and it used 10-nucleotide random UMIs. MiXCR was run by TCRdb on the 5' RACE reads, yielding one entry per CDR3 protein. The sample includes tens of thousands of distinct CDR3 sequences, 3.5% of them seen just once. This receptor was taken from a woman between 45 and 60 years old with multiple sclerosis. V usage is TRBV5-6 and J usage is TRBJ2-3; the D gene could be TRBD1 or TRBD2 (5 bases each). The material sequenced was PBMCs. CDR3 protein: CASSPGTLSTDTQYF. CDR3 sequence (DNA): TGTGCCAGCAGCCCCGGGACCCTTAGCACAGATACGCAGTATTTT.